The present T cell receptor (beta chain) was sequenced within a study of post-analysis software for immune sequencing data. Background on the study: As for disease course, relapsing-remitting, secondary progressive and progressive-relapsing multiple sclerosis were all included.

General observations from the study: Diversity measured as normalized Chao1 was significantly lower in multiple sclerosis patients than in controls. Compared with controls, patients had more of 4 to 6 TRBV segments, including TRBV5-6, TRBV5-1 and TRBV20-1.

The ends lost 3 bases at V and 4 bases at J; junction bases unmatched: 15. The V gene's germline CDR1 is SGDLS and CDR2 YYNGEE. This CDR3 has 17 amino acids. Unique molecular identifiers had been added to the TCR beta cDNA libraries. TCRdb fed the PCR reads into MiXCR, producing one record per CDR3 protein. The data hold approximately 770,000 distinct CDR3 sequences, with about 43% observed a single time. About this clonotype itself: The antigen remains unidentified.

This TCR was recovered from a girl aged 5-17 years with multiple sclerosis. The chain has TRBV9 and TRBJ2-5, with 7 positions matching TRBD1. The sequencing sample was made of blood. Here the CDR3 reads CASSAASGTVLGETQYF. CDR3 DNA: TGTGCCAGCAGCGCCGCATCCGGGACAGTCCTTGGAGAGACCCAGTACTTC.